This TCR beta chain was sequenced in a study of cytomegalovirus exposure and HLA in healthy donors. Across the whole study: Earlier findings included roughly 100 million unique TCR beta sequences obtained from 150 million to 200 million T cells. Study-level results: Presence/absence analyses treated sequencing depth as roughly uniform across donors. HLA allele associations emerged for under 20,000 TCR beta sequences in a later analysis, at 0.05 false discovery rate.

In regard to this clone: The antigen is unknown.

Nominally healthy donors provided the samples, though records likely missed some immune exposures. PCR amplification relied on 60 Vbeta primers (plus 13 Jbeta primers). TCRdb keeps only in-frame clones here, not all; method: immunoSEQ multiplex PCR. The table has about 180,000 clones, about three quarters seen once. V was pared by 5 bases and J by 5 bases, with 10 bases of the junction left unmatched. Germline assignment: CDR1 MNHEY and CDR2 SMNVEV (reference sequence). CDR3 size: 16 residues. J is TRBJ2-5 and V is TRBV27; 11 bases match TRBD2. This clonotype originated in a woman in her fifties or sixties in good health and CMV-seropositive. Specimen: PBMCs. DNA of the CDR3: TGTGCCAGCAGTCCCATTAGCGGGAGGGCCTATGAGACCCAGTACTTC. Translating gives CASSPISGRAYETQYF.